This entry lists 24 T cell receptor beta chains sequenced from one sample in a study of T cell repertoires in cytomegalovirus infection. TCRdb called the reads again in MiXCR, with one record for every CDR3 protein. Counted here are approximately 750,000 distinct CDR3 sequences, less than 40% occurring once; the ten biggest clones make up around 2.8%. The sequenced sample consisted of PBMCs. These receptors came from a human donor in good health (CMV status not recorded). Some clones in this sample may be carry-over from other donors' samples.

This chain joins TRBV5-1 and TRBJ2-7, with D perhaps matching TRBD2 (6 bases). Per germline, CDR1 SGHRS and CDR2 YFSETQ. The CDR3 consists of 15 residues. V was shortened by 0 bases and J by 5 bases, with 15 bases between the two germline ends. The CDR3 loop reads CASSLGDGRGNEQYF. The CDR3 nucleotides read TGCGCCAGCAGCTTGGGGGACGGTCGGGGGAACGAGCAGTACTTC.

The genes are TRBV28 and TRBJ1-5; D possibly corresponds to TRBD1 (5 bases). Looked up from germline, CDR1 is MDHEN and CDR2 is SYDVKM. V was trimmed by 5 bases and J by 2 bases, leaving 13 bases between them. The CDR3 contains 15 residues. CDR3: CASSSPWGGNQPQHF. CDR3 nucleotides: TGTGCCAGCAGTAGTCCGTGGGGGGGCAATCAGCCCCAGCATTTT.

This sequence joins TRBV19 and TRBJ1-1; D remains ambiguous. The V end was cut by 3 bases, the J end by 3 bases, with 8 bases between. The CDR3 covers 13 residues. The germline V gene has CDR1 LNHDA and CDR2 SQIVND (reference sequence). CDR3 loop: CASSISRHTEAFF. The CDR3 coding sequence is TGTGCCAGTAGTATCAGCAGACACACTGAAGCTTTCTTT.

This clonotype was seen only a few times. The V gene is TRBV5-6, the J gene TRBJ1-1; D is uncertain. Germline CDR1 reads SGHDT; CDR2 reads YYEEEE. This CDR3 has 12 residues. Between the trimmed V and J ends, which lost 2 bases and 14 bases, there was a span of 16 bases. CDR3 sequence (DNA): TGTGCCAGCAGCTTCCTTGAGGAGTGGCAGTTCTTT. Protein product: CASSFLEEWQFF.

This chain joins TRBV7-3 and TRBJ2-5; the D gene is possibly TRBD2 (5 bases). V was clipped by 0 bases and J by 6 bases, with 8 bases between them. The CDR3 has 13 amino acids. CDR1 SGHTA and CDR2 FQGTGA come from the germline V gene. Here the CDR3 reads CASSLTEGQTQYF. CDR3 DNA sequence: TGTGCCAGCAGCTTAACCGAGGGCCAGACCCAGTACTTC.

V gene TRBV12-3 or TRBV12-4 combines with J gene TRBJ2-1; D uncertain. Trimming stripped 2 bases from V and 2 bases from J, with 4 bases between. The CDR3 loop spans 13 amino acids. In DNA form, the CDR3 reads TGTGCCAGCAGTTTATGGGCCTACAATGAGCAGTTCTTC. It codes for CASSLWAYNEQFF.

DNA for the CDR3: TGTGCCAGCAGCCCTGGGAACACCGGGGAGCTGTTTTTT. Protein product: CASSPGNTGELFF. The chain recombines TRBV7-6 with TRBJ2-2; D call uncertain. Trimming removed 5 bases from V and 1 base from J, with 5 bases in between. The germline gives CDR1 SGHVS, CDR2 FNYEAQ. This CDR3 has 13 amino acids.

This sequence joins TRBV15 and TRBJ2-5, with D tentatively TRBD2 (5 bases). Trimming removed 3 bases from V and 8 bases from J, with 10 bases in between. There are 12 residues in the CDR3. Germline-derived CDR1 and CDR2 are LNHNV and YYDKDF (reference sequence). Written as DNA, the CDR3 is TGTGCCACCAGCAGTCGGGGAGCTACCCAGTACTTC. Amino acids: CATSSRGATQYF.

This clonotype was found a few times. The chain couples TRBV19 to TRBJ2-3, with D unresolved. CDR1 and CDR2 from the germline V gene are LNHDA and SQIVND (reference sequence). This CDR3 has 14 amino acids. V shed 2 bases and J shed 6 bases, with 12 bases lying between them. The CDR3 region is CASSIYGTVDTQYF. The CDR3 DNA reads TGTGCCAGTAGTATATACGGCACGGTTGATACGCAGTATTTT.

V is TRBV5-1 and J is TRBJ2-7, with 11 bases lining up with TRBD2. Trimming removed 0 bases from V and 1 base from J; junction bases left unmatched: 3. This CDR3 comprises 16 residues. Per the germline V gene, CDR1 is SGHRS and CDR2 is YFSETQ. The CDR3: CASSLAGLAESYEQYF. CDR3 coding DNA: TGCGCCAGCAGCTTGGCGGGACTAGCGGAATCCTACGAGCAGTACTTC. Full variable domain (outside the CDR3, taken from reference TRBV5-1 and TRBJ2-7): KAGVTQTPRYLIKTRGQQVTLSCSPISGHRSVSWYQQTPGQGLQFLFEYFSETQRNKGNFPGRFSGRQFSNSRSEMNVSTLELGDSALYLCASSLAGLAESYEQYFGPGTRLTVT.

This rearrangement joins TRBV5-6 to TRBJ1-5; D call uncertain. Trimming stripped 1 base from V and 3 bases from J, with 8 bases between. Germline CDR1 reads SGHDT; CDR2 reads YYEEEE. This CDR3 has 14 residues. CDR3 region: CASSLRGINQPQHF. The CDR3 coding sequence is TGTGCCAGCAGCTTGAGAGGGATCAATCAGCCCCAGCATTTT.

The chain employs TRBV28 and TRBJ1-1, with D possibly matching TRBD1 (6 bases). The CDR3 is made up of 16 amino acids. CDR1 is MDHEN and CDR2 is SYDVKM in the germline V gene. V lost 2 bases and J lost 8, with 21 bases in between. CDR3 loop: CASSLPLQGRGGEAFF. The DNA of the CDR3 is TGTGCCAGCAGTTTACCACTACAGGGCCGTGGGGGAGAAGCTTTCTTT.

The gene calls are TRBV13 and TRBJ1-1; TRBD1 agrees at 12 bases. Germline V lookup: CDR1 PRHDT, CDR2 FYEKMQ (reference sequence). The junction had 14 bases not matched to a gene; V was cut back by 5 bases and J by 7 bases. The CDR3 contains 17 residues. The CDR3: CASSTVRDRGLDGEAFF. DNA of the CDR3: TGTGCCAGCAGCACCGTGCGGGACAGGGGGCTTGATGGTGAAGCTTTCTTT. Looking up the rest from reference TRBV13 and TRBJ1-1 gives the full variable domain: AAGVIQSPRHLIKEKRETATLKCYPIPRHDTVYWYQQGPGQDPQFLISFYEKMQSDKGSIPDRFSAQQFSDYHSELNMSSLELGDSALYFCASSTVRDRGLDGEAFFGQGTRLTVV.

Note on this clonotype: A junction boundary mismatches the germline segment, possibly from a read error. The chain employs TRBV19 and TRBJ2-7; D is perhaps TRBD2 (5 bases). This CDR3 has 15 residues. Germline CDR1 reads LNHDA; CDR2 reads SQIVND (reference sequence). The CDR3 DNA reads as TGTGCCAGTATTATAAGTGCTAGCTTCTCCTACGAGCAGTACTTC. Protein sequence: CASIISASFSYEQYF.

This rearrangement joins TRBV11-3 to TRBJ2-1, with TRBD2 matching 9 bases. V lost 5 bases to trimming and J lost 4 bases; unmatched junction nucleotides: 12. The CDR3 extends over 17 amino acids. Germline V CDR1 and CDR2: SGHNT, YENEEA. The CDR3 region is CASSGGGLAGQYNEQFF. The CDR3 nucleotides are TGTGCCAGCAGCGGGGGTGGTCTAGCGGGGCAGTACAATGAGCAGTTCTTC.

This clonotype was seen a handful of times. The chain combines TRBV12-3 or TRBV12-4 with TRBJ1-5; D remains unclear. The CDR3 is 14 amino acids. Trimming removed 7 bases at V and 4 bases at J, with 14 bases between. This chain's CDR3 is CASNTGGMNQPQHF. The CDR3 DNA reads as TGTGCCAGCAACACCGGAGGGATGAATCAGCCCCAGCATTTT.

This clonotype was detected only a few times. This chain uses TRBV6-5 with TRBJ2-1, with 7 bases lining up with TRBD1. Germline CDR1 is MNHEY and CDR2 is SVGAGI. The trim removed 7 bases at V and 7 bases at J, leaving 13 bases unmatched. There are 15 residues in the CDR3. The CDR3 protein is CASTVNPGQTNEQFF. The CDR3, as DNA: TGTGCCAGCACCGTAAATCCGGGACAGACGAATGAGCAGTTCTTC.

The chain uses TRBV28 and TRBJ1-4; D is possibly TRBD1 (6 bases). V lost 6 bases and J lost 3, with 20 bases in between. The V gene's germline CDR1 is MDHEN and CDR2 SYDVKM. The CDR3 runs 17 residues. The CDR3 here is CASSSDRSGRANEKLFF. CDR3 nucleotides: TGTGCCAGCAGCTCGGACAGATCGGGACGGGCTAATGAAAAACTGTTTTTT.

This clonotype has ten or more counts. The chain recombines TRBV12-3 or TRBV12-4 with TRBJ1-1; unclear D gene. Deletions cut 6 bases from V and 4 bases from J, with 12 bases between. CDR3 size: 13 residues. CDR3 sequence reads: CASSPGVGTEAFF. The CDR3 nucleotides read TGTGCCAGCAGCCCGGGCGTGGGCACTGAAGCTTTCTTT.

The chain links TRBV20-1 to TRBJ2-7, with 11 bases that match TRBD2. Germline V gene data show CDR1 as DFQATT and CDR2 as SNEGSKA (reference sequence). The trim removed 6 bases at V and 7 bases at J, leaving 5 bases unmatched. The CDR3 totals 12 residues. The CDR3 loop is CSAGTSGSEQYF. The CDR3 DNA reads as TGCAGTGCGGGGACTAGCGGATCGGAGCAGTACTTC.

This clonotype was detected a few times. The CDR3 region has the DNA TGTGCCAGCAGTTTTTGGGCGGACAAGCAGCAGCCCCAGCATTTT. It is translated as CASSFWADKQQPQHF. The chain combines TRBV28 with TRBJ1-5, with TRBD1 as a possible D gene (5 bases). The CDR3 is made up of 15 amino acids. Germline CDR1 is MDHEN and CDR2 is SYDVKM. Trimming left V 3 bases short and J 7 bases short, with 16 bases between.

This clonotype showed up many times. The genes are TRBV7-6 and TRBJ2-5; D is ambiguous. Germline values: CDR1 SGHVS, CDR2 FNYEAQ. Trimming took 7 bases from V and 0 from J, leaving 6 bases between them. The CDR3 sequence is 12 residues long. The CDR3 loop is CASNTNQETQYF. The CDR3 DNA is TGTGCCAGCAATACTAACCAAGAGACCCAGTACTTC.

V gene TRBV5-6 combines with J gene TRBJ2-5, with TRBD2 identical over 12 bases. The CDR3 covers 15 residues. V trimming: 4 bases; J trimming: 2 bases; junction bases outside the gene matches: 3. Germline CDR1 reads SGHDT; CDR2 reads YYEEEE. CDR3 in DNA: TGTGCCAGCAGCGATGGGACTAGCGGGCAAGAGACCCAGTACTTC. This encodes CASSDGTSGQETQYF.

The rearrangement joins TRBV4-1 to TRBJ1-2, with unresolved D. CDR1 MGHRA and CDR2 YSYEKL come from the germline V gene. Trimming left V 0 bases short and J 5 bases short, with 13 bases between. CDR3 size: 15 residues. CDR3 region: CASSQDRHTSYGYTF. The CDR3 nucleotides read TGCGCCAGCAGCCAAGACCGACATACCTCTTATGGCTACACCTTC.